The clone carrying this T cell receptor (beta chain) was counted a few times. This record belongs to a study of T cells after yellow fever vaccination. Germline CDR1 DFQATT, CDR2 SNEGSKA (reference sequence). This CDR3 spans 13 amino acids. Trimming took 5 bases from V and 6 from J, leaving 11 bases between them. One entry per CDR3 protein results from TCRdb running MiXCR on the 5' RACE reads. The repertoire holds about 220,000 distinct CDR3 sequences, with less than 7.5% as singletons. This material consisted of CD4+ T cells sorted from PBMCs, taken on the day of the yellow fever booster vaccination. The rearrangement joins TRBV20-1 to TRBJ1-6; D call uncertain. This receptor was identified in a man aged 25 to 40 who received the YFV17D yellow fever vaccine. The CDR3 protein is CSAREASNSPLHF. The CDR3 nucleotides read TGCAGTGCTCGTGAGGCCTCTAATTCACCCCTCCACTTT.